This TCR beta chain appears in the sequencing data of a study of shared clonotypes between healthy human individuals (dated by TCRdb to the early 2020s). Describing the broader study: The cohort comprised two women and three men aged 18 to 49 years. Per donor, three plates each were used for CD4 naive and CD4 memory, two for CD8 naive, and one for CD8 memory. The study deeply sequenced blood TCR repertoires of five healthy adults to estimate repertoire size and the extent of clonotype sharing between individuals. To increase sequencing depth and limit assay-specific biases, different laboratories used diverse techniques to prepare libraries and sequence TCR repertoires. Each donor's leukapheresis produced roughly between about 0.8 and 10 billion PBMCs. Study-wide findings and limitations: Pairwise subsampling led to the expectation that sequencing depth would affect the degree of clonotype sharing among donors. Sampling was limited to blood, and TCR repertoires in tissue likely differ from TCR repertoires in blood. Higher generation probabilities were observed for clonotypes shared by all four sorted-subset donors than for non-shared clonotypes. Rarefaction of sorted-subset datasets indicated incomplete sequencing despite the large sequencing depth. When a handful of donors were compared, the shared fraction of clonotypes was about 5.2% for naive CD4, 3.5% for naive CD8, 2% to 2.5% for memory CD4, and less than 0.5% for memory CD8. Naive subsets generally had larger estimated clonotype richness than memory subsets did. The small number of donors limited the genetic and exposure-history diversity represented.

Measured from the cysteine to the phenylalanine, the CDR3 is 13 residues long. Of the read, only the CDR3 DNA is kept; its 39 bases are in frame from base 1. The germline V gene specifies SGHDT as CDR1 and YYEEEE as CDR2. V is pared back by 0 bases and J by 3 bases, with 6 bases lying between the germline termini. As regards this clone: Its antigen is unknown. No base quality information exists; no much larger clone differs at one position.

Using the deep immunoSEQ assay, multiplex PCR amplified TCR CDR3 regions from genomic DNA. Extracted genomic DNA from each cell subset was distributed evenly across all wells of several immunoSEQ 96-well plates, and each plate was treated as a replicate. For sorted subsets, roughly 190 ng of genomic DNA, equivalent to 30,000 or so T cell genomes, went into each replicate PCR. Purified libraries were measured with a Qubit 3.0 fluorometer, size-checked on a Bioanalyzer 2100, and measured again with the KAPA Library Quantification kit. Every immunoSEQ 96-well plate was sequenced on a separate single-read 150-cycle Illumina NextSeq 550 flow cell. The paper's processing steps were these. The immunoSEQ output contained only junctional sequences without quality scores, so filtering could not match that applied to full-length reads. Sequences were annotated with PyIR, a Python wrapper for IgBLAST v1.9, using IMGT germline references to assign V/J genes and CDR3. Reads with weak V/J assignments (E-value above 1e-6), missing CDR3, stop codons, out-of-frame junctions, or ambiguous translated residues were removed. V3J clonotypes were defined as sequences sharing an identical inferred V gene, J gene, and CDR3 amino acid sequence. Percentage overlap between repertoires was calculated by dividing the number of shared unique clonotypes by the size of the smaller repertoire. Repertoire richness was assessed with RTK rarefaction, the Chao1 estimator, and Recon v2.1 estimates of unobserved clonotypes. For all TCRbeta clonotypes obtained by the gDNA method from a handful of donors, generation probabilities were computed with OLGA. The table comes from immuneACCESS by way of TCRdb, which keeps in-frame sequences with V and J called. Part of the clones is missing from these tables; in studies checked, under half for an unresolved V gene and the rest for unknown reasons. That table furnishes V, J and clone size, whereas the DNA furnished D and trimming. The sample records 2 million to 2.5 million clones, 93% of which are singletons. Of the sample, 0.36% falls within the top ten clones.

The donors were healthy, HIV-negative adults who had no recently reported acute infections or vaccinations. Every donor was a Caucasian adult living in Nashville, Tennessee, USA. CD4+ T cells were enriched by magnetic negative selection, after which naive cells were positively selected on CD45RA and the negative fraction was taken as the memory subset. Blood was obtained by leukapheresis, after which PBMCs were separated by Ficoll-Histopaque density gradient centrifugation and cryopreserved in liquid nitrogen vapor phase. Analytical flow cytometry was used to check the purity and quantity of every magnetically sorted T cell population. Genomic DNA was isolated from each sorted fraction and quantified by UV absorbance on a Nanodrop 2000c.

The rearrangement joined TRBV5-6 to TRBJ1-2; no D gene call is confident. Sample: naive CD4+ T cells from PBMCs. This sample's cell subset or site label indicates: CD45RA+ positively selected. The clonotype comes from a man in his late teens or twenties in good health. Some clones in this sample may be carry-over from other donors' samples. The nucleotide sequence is TGTGCCAGCAGCTTGGACCAATACTATGGCTACACCTTC. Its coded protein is CASSLDQYYGYTF.